This T cell receptor beta chain was profiled in a study of blood T cell repertoires in COVID-19. Background on the study: Sample material is recorded as cDNA or gDNA derived from T cells, B-cell-depleted T cells, or PBMCs.

V lost 5 bases, J lost 7 bases, and 17 bases stayed unmatched. CDR1 and CDR2 from the germline V gene are MNHEY and SMNVEV (reference sequence). The length of the CDR3 is 16 residues. Original data processing: Reference gene primer amplification gave estimated nucleated cell counts. Some clones are missing from TCRdb's copy, which holds only in-frame ones; the method was immunoSEQ multiplex PCR. V, J and clone size reflect that table, while D and trimming were determined from the DNA. The sample includes about 76,000 clones, about 85% of them seen just once. The Seattle site enrolled patients during active infection and followed them longitudinally.

Sample: peripheral blood. The rearrangement joins TRBV27 to TRBJ2-7; 7 bases are shared with TRBD1. The clonotype was recovered from a man between 60 and 75 years old with COVID-19, enrolled during active disease. The CDR3 region is CASSATPGQSPREQYF. The CDR3 nucleotides read TGTGCCAGCAGTGCGACCCCGGGACAGTCACCAAGGGAGCAGTACTTC.